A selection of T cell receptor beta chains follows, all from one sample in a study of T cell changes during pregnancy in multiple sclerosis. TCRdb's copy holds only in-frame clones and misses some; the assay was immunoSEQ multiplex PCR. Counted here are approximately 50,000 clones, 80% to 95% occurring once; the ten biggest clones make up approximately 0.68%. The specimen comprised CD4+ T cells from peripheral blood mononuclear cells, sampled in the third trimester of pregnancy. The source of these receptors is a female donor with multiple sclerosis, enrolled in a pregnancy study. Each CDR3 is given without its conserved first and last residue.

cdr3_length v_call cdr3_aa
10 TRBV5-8 AGPKFEETQY
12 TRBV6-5 ASSYSTGNTEAF
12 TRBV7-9 ASTFQGDYNEQF
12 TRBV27 ASSLWGGSDTQY
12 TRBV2 ASSVRGYNEKLF
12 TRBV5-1 ASSLDGSGYEQY
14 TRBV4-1 ASSPRGTTVLEKLF
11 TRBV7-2 ASSLVRRVEQF
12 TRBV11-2 ASSLEQGVDTQY
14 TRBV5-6 ASSLEGRAVDNEQF
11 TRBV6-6 ASSSTGGYEQY
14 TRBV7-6 ASSLGPGQQNTEAF
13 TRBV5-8 ASGPSGVNTGELF
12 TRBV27 ASRQDATNEKLF
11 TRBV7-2 ASSAGQGGEQF
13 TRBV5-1 ASSPQLAGVYEQY
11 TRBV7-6 ASSPSHSYEQY
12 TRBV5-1 ASSLLIVNTEAF
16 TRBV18 ASSPPHTPTAPLYGYT
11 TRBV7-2 ASSLEGVSEQF
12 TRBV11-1 ASSSGQGYNEQF
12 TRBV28 ASSPGTALEKLF
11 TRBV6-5 ASSYRGNTEAF
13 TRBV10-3 ATGGTPSSGNTIY
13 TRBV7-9 ASSIGQGKFHEQY
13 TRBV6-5 ASSYKGQGYNEQF
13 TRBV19 ASSIDRVAGGPQF
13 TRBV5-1 ASSPGRTTWGEQF
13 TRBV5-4 ASSSGLALSYEQY
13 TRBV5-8 ASSPGTVSYNEQF
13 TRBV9 ASSALAGGPTEQY
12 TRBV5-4 ASSRAGEVLTQY
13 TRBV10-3 AINPDRGGRNEQF
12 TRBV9 ASSVEGGNQPQH
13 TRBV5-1 ASSLMAGAKNIQY
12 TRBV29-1 SVGRLAGGNEQY
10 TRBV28 ASSRLLSPKV
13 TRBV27 ASSQVGAWANEQF
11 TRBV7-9 ASSTDRGHGYT
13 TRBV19 ASSKWREAYNEQF
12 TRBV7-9 ASSSPGQGTEAF
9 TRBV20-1 SPSSEIEQY
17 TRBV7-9 ASSLGGWASGRAENEQF
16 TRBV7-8 ASSPWTGLSSGANVLT
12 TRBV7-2 ASGNRGPYTEAF
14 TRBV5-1 ASSLQGASLGTEAF
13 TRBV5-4 ASGEYGWVNTEAF
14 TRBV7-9 ASSLTGQFVGAEAF
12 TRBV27 ASSLGGYTDTQY
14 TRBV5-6 ASSFAGQGAQDTQY
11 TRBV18 ANRTGDSQPQH